This T cell receptor beta chain was identified in a study of post-analysis software for immune sequencing data. As for the study in general: Multiple sclerosis in the patients followed relapsing-remitting, secondary progressive and progressive-relapsing courses. Findings and caveats of the study: F measure grouped same-batch samples tightly together. Multiple sclerosis patients had significantly lower normalized Chao1 diversity than controls. TRBV5-6, TRBV5-1 and TRBV20-1 belonged to a set of about 5 TRBV segments that were more frequent in patients than controls.

On this clonotype itself: Its specificity is not known.

CDR1 and CDR2 (germline): SEHNR, FQNEAQ (reference sequence). This CDR3 spans 16 amino acids. The V end was cut by 2 bases, the J end by 8 bases, with 18 bases between. Unique molecular identifiers had been added to the TCR beta cDNA libraries. It was from roughly 1 to 10 million T cells that about half a million cDNA molecules came. TCRdb independently ran MiXCR on the PCR reads; one entry per CDR3 protein. The sample carries under 900,000 distinct CDR3 sequences, 53% recorded once. The sample taken for sequencing was blood. The J gene is TRBJ1-4, the V gene TRBV7-9; D possibly corresponds to TRBD1 (6 bases). The sequence was obtained from a girl aged 5 to 17 with multiple sclerosis. CDR3 amino acids: CASSLNDQGGREKLFF. CDR3 bases: TGTGCCAGCAGCTTAAACGACCAAGGGGGAAGGGAAAAACTGTTTTTT.